This TCR beta chain was sequenced during a study of shared clonotypes between healthy human individuals. Germline V CDR1 and CDR2: SGHTA, FQGTGA. The CDR3 consists of 16 residues. V was pared by 4 bases and J by 4 bases, with 18 bases between. The study drew its donors from healthy HIV-negative adults without recent acute infections or vaccinations. Every one of the donors was a Caucasian adult that lived in Nashville, Tennessee. Genomic DNA came from approximately 92 million PBMCs in unsorted samples. DNA from unsorted PBMC was sequenced on ten immunoSEQ deep assay plates. Sequencing used immunoSEQ multiplex PCR; TCRdb keeps in-frame clones, though not all of them. The repertoire holds under 600,000 clones, around 76% seen once, with 12% in the top ten.

This chain joins TRBV7-3 and TRBJ2-3; possible D gene TRBD2, 6 bases. Sample: PBMCs. The sequence was collected from a woman between 35 and 50 years old in good health. Some clones in this sample may be carry-over from other donors' samples. Here the CDR3 reads CASSSSLIGEADTQYF. The CDR3 nucleotides are TGTGCCAGCAGCTCCTCGTTGATCGGGGAGGCAGATACGCAGTATTTT.